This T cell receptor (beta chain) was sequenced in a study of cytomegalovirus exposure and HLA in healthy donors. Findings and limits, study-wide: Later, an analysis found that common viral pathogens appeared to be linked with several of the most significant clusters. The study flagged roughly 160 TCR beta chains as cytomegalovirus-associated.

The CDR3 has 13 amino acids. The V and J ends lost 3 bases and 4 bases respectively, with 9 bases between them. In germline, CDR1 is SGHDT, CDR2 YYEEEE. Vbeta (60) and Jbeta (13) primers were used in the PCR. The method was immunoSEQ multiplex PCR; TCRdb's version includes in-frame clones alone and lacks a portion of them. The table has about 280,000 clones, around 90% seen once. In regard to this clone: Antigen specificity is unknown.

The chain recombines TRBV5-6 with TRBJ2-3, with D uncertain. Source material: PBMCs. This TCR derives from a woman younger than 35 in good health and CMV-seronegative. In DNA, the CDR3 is TGTGCCAGCAGCTCCACGGTGGCAGATACGCAGTATTTT. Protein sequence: CASSSTVADTQYF.